Described below is a single T cell receptor beta chain sequence and its context. TCRdb's copy holds only in-frame clones and misses some; the assay was immunoSEQ multiplex PCR. This table holds about 64,000 clones, 70% to 80% found once. This sample is part of a study of radiotherapy plus CTLA-4 blockade in lung cancer. The TCR comes from a human donor with non-small cell lung cancer whose response to radiotherapy plus ipilimumab could not be evaluated. The sample was peripheral blood, taken from a patient treated with radiotherapy plus ipilimumab.

DNA of the CDR3: TGTGCCAGTAGTATTAGCGGGAGAGACACCGGGGAGCTGTTTTTT. This encodes CASSISGRDTGELFF. The V and J genes are TRBV19 and TRBJ2-2, with 9 positions matching TRBD2. The CDR3 has 15 residues. V gave up 3 bases and J gave up 3 bases; unmatched junction bases: 2. From germline, CDR1 is LNHDA and CDR2 SQIVND (reference sequence).